Below, 25 T cell receptor beta chains from the same sample are listed, as sequenced in a study of blood T cell repertoires in COVID-19. Sequencing was performed with immunoSEQ multiplex PCR; in TCRdb, only in-frame clones are kept and a portion is missing. The sample includes approximately 71,000 clones, 82% seen only once; the top ten take approximately 15%. Sequenced sample: peripheral blood. Receptors originate from a woman at least 80 years old with acute or convalescent COVID-19.

V is TRBV7-9 and J is TRBJ2-3; no reliable D call. Germline V gene lookup returns CDR1 SEHNR and CDR2 FQNEAQ (reference sequence). V dropped 5 bases and J dropped 1 base, with 19 bases sitting between them. This CDR3 is built from 17 residues. This chain's CDR3 is CASSLRVRGSGTDTQYF. The CDR3 region has the DNA TGTGCCAGCAGCCTTCGGGTGCGTGGGTCTGGCACAGATACGCAGTATTTT.

The chain employs TRBV7-8 and TRBJ2-7; 7 positions agree with TRBD2. The CDR3 consists of 16 residues. V gave up 4 bases and J gave up 0 bases; unmatched junction bases: 9. Germline V gives CDR1 SGHVS, CDR2 FQNEAQ. For the CDR3, the DNA is TGTGCCAGCAGCTCGGAAGTTAGCGGGCGCTCCTACGAGCAGTACTTC. Encoded protein: CASSSEVSGRSYEQYF. The full variable domain, its missing parts supplied by reference TRBV7-8 and TRBJ2-7, is GAGVSQSPRYKVAKRGQDVALRCDPISGHVSLFWYQQALGQGPEFLTYFQNEAQLDKSGLPSDRFFAERPEGSVSTLKIQRTQQEDSAVYLCASSSEVSGRSYEQYFGPGTRLTVT.

This clone was picked up a small number of times. V gene TRBV3-1 (or the pseudogene TRBV3-2) combines with J gene TRBJ2-1; no firm D call. CDR3 size: 15 residues. The V end was cut by 3 bases, the J end by 10 bases, with 19 bases between. CDR1 is LGHDT, CDR2 YNNKEL, per germline (reference sequence). The CDR3 DNA is TGTGCCAGCAGCCAGTGGGCCGTAACCACCAACGAGCAGTTCTTC. Translation: CASSQWAVTTNEQFF.

The rearrangement joins TRBV6-6 to TRBJ2-7; possibly TRBD2 for D (5 bases). The CDR3 totals 13 residues. Germline-derived CDR1 and CDR2 are MNHNY and SVGAGI (reference sequence). Deletions cut 6 bases from V and 3 bases from J, with 12 bases between. CDR3 amino acids: CASSRTGNYEQYF. The CDR3 nucleotides are TGTGCCAGCAGCCGGACGGGGAACTACGAGCAGTACTTC.

This CDR3 is CASSLAKWVQDSTEAFF. Written as DNA, the CDR3 is TGCGCCAGCAGCTTGGCCAAGTGGGTGCAGGATAGCACTGAAGCTTTCTTT. V is TRBV5-1 and J is TRBJ1-1; D is undetermined. Germline V gives CDR1 SGHRS, CDR2 YFSETQ. Trimming pared 0 bases from V and 4 bases from J, leaving 19 bases between. The CDR3 is 17 amino acids.

The chain employs TRBV6-5 and TRBJ1-3, with TRBD1 identical over 7 bases. The CDR3 contains 15 residues. Trimming at V came to 5 bases and at J to 0 bases, leaving 4 bases not matched to a gene. Germline V gene lookup returns CDR1 MNHEY and CDR2 SVGAGI. The CDR3 sequence: CASSRGLSSGNTIYF. The CDR3 region has the DNA TGTGCCAGCAGTAGGGGGCTAAGCTCTGGAAACACCATATATTTT.

The rearrangement joins TRBV9 to TRBJ1-5; D might be TRBD1 (6 bases). From germline, CDR1 is SGDLS and CDR2 YYNGEE. Trimming left V 0 bases short and J 2 bases short, with 12 bases between. The CDR3 totals 16 residues. The CDR3 DNA follows: TGTGCCAGCAGCGTAGGGGCGGGGGCTGGCAATCAGCCCCAGCATTTT. This translates into CASSVGAGAGNQPQHF. The variable domain in full, with the rest retrieved from reference TRBV9 and TRBJ1-5, is DSGVTQTPKHLITATGQRVTLRCSPRSGDLSVYWYQQSLDQGLQFLIQYYNGEERAKGNILERFSAQQFPDLHSELNLSSLELGDSALYFCASSVGAGAGNQPQHFGDGTRLSIL.

The chain employs TRBV2 and TRBJ2-1; 7 bases map to TRBD2. The CDR3 spans 15 residues. V dropped 4 bases and J dropped 9; count of bases not matched to a gene: 12. Germline assignment: CDR1 SNHLY and CDR2 FYNNEI. CDR3 protein: CASSAGTTGYGEQFF. In DNA form, the CDR3 reads TGTGCCAGCAGTGCGGGGACTACAGGCTACGGTGAGCAGTTCTTC.

The J gene is TRBJ2-3, the V gene TRBV4-1, with 7 bases identical to TRBD1. This CDR3 has 15 residues. Germline V gene lookup returns CDR1 MGHRA and CDR2 YSYEKL. With 4 bases clipped from V and 2 bases from J, the junction kept 6 bases outside the gene matches. The CDR3 nucleotides are TGCGCCAGCAGCCTCCCGGACAGGTCCACAGATACGCAGTATTTT. This translates into CASSLPDRSTDTQYF.

There are a few counts of this clone. The CDR3 is CASSLGLGGYTF. CDR3 nucleotide sequence: TGTGCCAGCAGCTTAGGTCTCGGGGGCTACACCTTC. This chain uses TRBV7-9 with TRBJ1-2; no clear D gene. V lost 1 base and J lost 8, with 8 bases in between. Germline CDR1 SEHNR, CDR2 FQNEAQ (reference sequence). The CDR3 covers 12 residues.

The sample holds one count of this clone. CDR3 nucleotides: TGTGCCAGCAGCGTAGAACAGGGGTTGAGCTCCTACAATGAGCAGTTCTTC. Encoded protein: CASSVEQGLSSYNEQFF. The rearrangement links TRBV9 to TRBJ2-1, with 7 bases aligning to TRBD1. From germline, CDR1 is SGDLS and CDR2 YYNGEE. There are 17 residues in the CDR3. Trimming took 0 bases from V and 0 from J; bases not matched to a gene: 6.

The chain is built from TRBV19 and TRBJ2-4, with 8 positions matching TRBD2. V was clipped by 4 bases and J by 7 bases; unmatched bases: 9. The CDR3 is made up of 15 amino acids. Germline V gene data show CDR1 as LNHDA and CDR2 as SQIVND (reference sequence). The CDR3 loop is CASSTHRGGENIQYF. CDR3 bases: TGTGCCAGTAGTACCCACCGGGGGGGGGAGAACATTCAGTACTTC.

V gene TRBV5-5 combines with J gene TRBJ2-6, with D possibly matching TRBD2 (7 bases). The germline V and J ends were trimmed by 3 bases and 2 bases, with 18 bases remaining between them. This CDR3 has 18 amino acids. CDR1 and CDR2 from the germline V gene are SGHKS and YYEKEE (reference sequence). CDR3 protein: CASSWVLQGGTGANVLTF. The CDR3 nucleotides read TGTGCCAGCAGCTGGGTTTTACAGGGAGGGACTGGGGCCAACGTCCTGACTTTC.

The chain links TRBV2 to TRBJ2-3, with D perhaps matching TRBD2 (6 bases). The CDR3 length is 12 residues. V dropped 6 bases and J dropped 8 bases, with 12 bases sitting between them. CDR1 SNHLY and CDR2 FYNNEI come from the germline V gene. CDR3 nucleotides: TGTGCCAGCAGCTCGCAAGCGGGTACGCAGTATTTT. Its translation is CASSSQAGTQYF.

The genes are TRBV25-1 and TRBJ2-7; 8 bases map to TRBD1. Unmatched junction bases numbered 12, after V lost 5 bases and J lost 9 bases. Germline V CDR1 and CDR2: MGHDK, SYGVNS. The CDR3 is 14 amino acids. The DNA of the CDR3 is TGTGCCAGCAGTCCACCTGGACAGGGAAACAGGCAGTACTTC. Amino acids: CASSPPGQGNRQYF.

The chain joins TRBV5-1 to TRBJ2-6; tentative D call: TRBD1 (6 bases). The CDR3 runs 16 residues. The ends were cut back, 4 bases at V and 0 bases at J, with 11 bases in the middle. Germline lookup yields CDR1 SGHRS and CDR2 YFSETQ. CDR3 loop: CASSPRTVSGANVLTF. For the CDR3, the DNA is TGCGCCAGCAGCCCCCGGACAGTCTCTGGGGCCAACGTCCTGACTTTC. Combining the CDR3 with reference TRBV5-1 and TRBJ2-6 gives the whole variable domain KAGVTQTPRYLIKTRGQQVTLSCSPISGHRSVSWYQQTPGQGLQFLFEYFSETQRNKGNFPGRFSGRQFSNSRSEMNVSTLELGDSALYLCASSPRTVSGANVLTFGAGSRLTVL.

V and J are TRBV28 and TRBJ2-2; D is unclear. Germline V gene data show CDR1 as MDHEN and CDR2 as SYDVKM. The CDR3 spans 15 residues. Trimming cost V 7 bases and J 8 bases, with 20 bases left between them. CDR3 sequence: CASNSLFPDSGELFF. Here the CDR3 DNA reads TGTGCCAGCAATTCCCTATTCCCCGATTCGGGGGAGCTGTTTTTT.

The rearrangement links TRBV24-1 to TRBJ2-5, with 9 bases aligning to TRBD1. Germline-derived CDR1 and CDR2 are KGHDR and SFDVKD. The CDR3 has 15 amino acids. The J segment lost 5 bases and the V segment lost 1 base, leaving 4 bases of the junction unmatched. CDR3 protein: CATSDLGQGRETQYF. CDR3 DNA sequence: TGTGCCACCAGTGATTTAGGACAGGGGAGGGAGACCCAGTACTTC.

The chain combines TRBV7-6 with TRBJ2-1, with a weak D call TRBD2 (6 bases). V was trimmed by 5 bases and J by 4 bases, leaving 18 bases between them. Germline V gene lookup returns CDR1 SGHVS and CDR2 FNYEAQ. This CDR3 region has 16 residues. CDR3 sequence (DNA): TGTGCCAGCAGCCCCCGGGGGATCCGGGAGTACAATGAGCAGTTCTTC. Its protein product is CASSPRGIREYNEQFF. Full variable domain (remainder filled in from reference TRBV7-6 and TRBJ2-1): GAGVSQSPRYKVTKRGQDVALRCDPISGHVSLYWYRQALGQGPEFLTYFNYEAQQDKSGLPNDRFSAERPEGSISTLTIQRTEQRDSAMYRCASSPRGIREYNEQFFGPGTRLTVL.

This sequence joins TRBV3-1 (or the pseudogene TRBV3-2) and TRBJ2-7, with 7 nucleotides matching TRBD1. The trim removed 4 bases at V and 3 bases at J, leaving 6 bases unmatched. The CDR3 covers 14 residues. In germline, CDR1 is LGHDT, CDR2 YNNKEL (reference sequence). CDR3 nucleotides: TGTGCCAGCAGCCCATCAGACAGGGACTACGAGCAGTACTTC. It yields the protein CASSPSDRDYEQYF.

The chain combines TRBV13 with TRBJ1-3; 11 bases are a match to TRBD1. V lost 5 bases to trimming and J lost 4 bases; unmatched junction nucleotides: 7. The CDR3 spans 16 residues. Germline V gives CDR1 PRHDT, CDR2 FYEKMQ (reference sequence). The CDR3 DNA sequence: TGTGCCAGCAGCAAGGACAGGGGGCGCCCCGGAAACACCATATATTTT. It codes for CASSKDRGRPGNTIYF. The entire variable domain, with the rest obtained from reference TRBV13 and TRBJ1-3, is as follows: AAGVIQSPRHLIKEKRETATLKCYPIPRHDTVYWYQQGPGQDPQFLISFYEKMQSDKGSIPDRFSAQQFSDYHSELNMSSLELGDSALYFCASSKDRGRPGNTIYFGEGSWLTVV.

The chain employs TRBV24-1 and TRBJ1-1, with a weak D call TRBD1 (5 bases). CDR3 length equals 15 residues. CDR1 is KGHDR, CDR2 SFDVKD, per germline. V lost 7 bases, J lost 3 bases, and 17 bases lay in between. The CDR3 nucleotides read TGTGCCACCAGCCCGACGGGCAAGGGGTACACTGAAGCTTTCTTT. The encoded protein is CATSPTGKGYTEAFF.

The CDR3 DNA is TGTGCCAGCAGGTCGGGAAGGGTCCGGGACACTGAAGCTTTCTTT. Its protein is CASRSGRVRDTEAFF. The rearrangement joins TRBV5-5 to TRBJ1-1, with unresolved D. CDR3 length: 15 amino acids. Trimming shortened V by 5 bases and J by 3 bases, and 17 bases separated the two germline ends. Germline CDR1 reads SGHKS; CDR2 reads YYEKEE (reference sequence).

V usage is TRBV5-5 and J usage is TRBJ2-7, with 7 positions matching TRBD2. This CDR3 comprises 16 residues. Trimming at V came to 3 bases and at J to 1 base, leaving 10 bases not matched to a gene. Germline assignment: CDR1 SGHKS and CDR2 YYEKEE (reference sequence). Here the CDR3 DNA reads TGTGCCAGCAGCTCCTCGTGGGCTAGCGGATCCTACGAGCAGTACTTC. It is translated as CASSSSWASGSYEQYF.

The CDR3 spells CASSIDGTSGPNEQFF. Written as DNA, the CDR3 is TGTGCCAGTAGTATAGACGGGACTAGCGGCCCCAATGAGCAGTTCTTC. The chain joins TRBV19 to TRBJ2-1; TRBD2 matches 11 bases. The germline V gene has CDR1 LNHDA and CDR2 SQIVND (reference sequence). The CDR3 has 16 residues. The V segment lost 0 bases and the J segment 6 bases; nucleotides outside the gene matches: 4.